This T cell receptor beta chain originates from a study of breast tumors, draining lymph nodes, adjacent tissues. Germline assignment: CDR1 MNHEY and CDR2 SVGAGI. CDR3 length: 17 amino acids. With V trimmed by 5 bases and J by 7 bases, 14 bases remained unmatched. Axillary draining lymph nodes of breast cancer patients supplied the node samples. The sample holds many counts of this clonotype. No antigen is known for it. MiXCR, applied by TCRdb to the multiplex PCR reads, yields one record per CDR3 protein. The sample has around 150,000 distinct CDR3 sequences; 32% are singletons. Study-level results: Luminal-like breast cancer showed significantly greater tumor-nontumor repertoire similarity than basal-like breast cancer did. Findings are consistent with lymph node origin and intratumoral expansion of most tumor T cells.

Specimen: axillary lymph node tissue. The sequence was collected from a female donor with breast cancer. Some clones in this sample may be carry-over from other donors' samples. The genes are TRBV6-5 and TRBJ1-6; 7 bases line up with TRBD1. The CDR3 region is CASSHVLTGARNSPLHF. The CDR3 coding sequence is TGTGCCAGCAGTCACGTTCTTACAGGGGCGCGCAATTCACCCCTCCACTTT.